This paragraph reports one T cell receptor beta chain. From germline, CDR1 is SNHLY and CDR2 FYNNEI. V was pared by 4 bases and J by 5 bases, with 5 bases between. The CDR3 has 11 residues. This sample is drawn from a study of blood T cell repertoires in COVID-19. Across the whole study: There were acute and convalescent COVID-19 samples, and they came from the United States, Italy and Spain. From T cells, B-cell-depleted T cells, or PBMCs came the material, which was cDNA or gDNA.

In the original analysis: Estimation of nucleated cell counts relied on the amplification of reference gene primers. Using immunoSEQ multiplex PCR, the repertoire was profiled, and TCRdb retains in-frame clones only, with some absent. That table is the source of V, J and clone size, and D and trimming were worked out from the DNA. The sample records some 350,000 clones, approximately 86% being singletons. This clonotype was obtained from a human donor in a cohort sampled during active COVID-19. The chain employs TRBV2 and TRBJ2-5; tentatively, D is TRBD2 (5 bases). The specimen sequenced was peripheral blood. CDR3 DNA sequence: TGTGCCAGCAGTGGAGGGGAGACCCAGTACTTC. As protein: CASSGGETQYF.